The rows below give T cell receptor beta chains drawn from one sample of a study of cytomegalovirus exposure and HLA in healthy donors. The method was immunoSEQ multiplex PCR; TCRdb's version includes in-frame clones alone and lacks a portion of them. The sample shows roughly 170,000 clones, roughly four fifths of them seen only once. Sequenced: PBMCs. Every receptor here comes from a woman under 40 in good health and CMV-seronegative. Each CDR3 is given with its conserved first and last residue. D genes are given only for firm matches. Rows give clone size only sometimes, using once, few, many, or a class for an expanded clone.

clone size	V gene	D gene	J gene	CDR3 protein	CDR3 DNA
NA	TRBV7-2	TRBD2	TRBJ2-5	CASSTRTSGIYETQYF	TGTGCCAGCAGCACTAGGACTAGCGGGATTTATGAGACCCAGTACTTC
NA	TRBV27	NA	TRBJ2-1	CASHPGARYNEQFF	TGTGCCAGCCACCCCGGTGCCAGGTACAATGAGCAGTTCTTC
NA	TRBV7-8	TRBD1	TRBJ1-5	CASSLGRPTGIDNQPQHF	TGTGCCAGCAGCTTAGGCCGGCCGACAGGGATTGACAATCAGCCCCAGCATTTT
NA	TRBV7-9	TRBD1	TRBJ2-3	CASSLATGGTDTQYF	TGTGCCAGCAGCTTAGCGACAGGGGGCACAGATACGCAGTATTTT
NA	TRBV28	TRBD1	TRBJ2-3	CASSADRGTDTQYF	TGTGCCAGCAGTGCTGACAGGGGCACAGATACGCAGTATTTT
NA	TRBV28	TRBD1	TRBJ2-6	CASCGQGGSWANVLTF	TGTGCCAGCTGCGGACAGGGCGGCTCTTGGGCCAACGTCCTGACTTTC
once	TRBV6-1	TRBD2	TRBJ2-5	CASSEVAGKQETQYF	TGTGCCAGCAGTGAAGTAGCGGGCAAACAAGAGACCCAGTACTTC
NA	TRBV5-1	TRBD1	TRBJ1-5	CASSQGTANQPQHF	TGCGCCAGCAGCCAGGGGACAGCCAATCAGCCCCAGCATTTT
NA	TRBV28	NA	TRBJ1-2	CASSLQGGYTF	TGTGCCAGCAGTTTACAGGGGGGCTACACCTTC
few	TRBV19	NA	TRBJ1-1	CASSMGQVNTEAFF	TGTGCCAGTAGTATGGGGCAGGTGAACACTGAAGCTTTCTTT
NA	TRBV5-8	NA	TRBJ2-2	CASSQRLGLQIIRNTGELFF	TGTGCCAGCAGTCAACGTCTGGGGCTACAAATAATAAGGAACACCGGGGAGCTGTTTTTT
NA	TRBV10-3	TRBD2	TRBJ2-1	CAISEAPGTSGSYNEQFF	TGTGCCATCAGTGAGGCACCCGGGACTAGCGGCTCCTACAATGAGCAGTTCTTC
NA	TRBV6-4	NA	TRBJ1-1	CASMMTGTLGDTEAFF	TGTGCCAGCATGATGACAGGTACCTTGGGGGACACTGAAGCTTTCTTT
few	TRBV6-6	NA	TRBJ2-2	CASSWEGELFF	TGTGCCAGCAGTTGGGAGGGGGAGCTGTTTTTT
NA	TRBV10-3	TRBD1	TRBJ2-5	CAIRGDLDRAATQYF	TGTGCCATCAGGGGCGATTTAGACAGGGCGGCGACCCAGTACTTC
NA	TRBV6-5	TRBD1	TRBJ2-7	CASSYSAQGPPYEQYF	TGTGCCAGCAGTTACTCTGCACAGGGGCCTCCCTACGAGCAGTACTTC
NA	TRBV18	TRBD2	TRBJ2-3	CASSPTSGSPDTQYF	TGTGCCAGCTCACCGACTAGCGGGAGCCCAGATACGCAGTATTTT
NA	TRBV28	NA	TRBJ2-5	CASSPSTGSQETQYF	TGTGCCAGCAGTCCTAGCACAGGGAGCCAAGAGACCCAGTACTTC
NA	TRBV20-1	NA	TRBJ1-2	CSANTYGYTF	TGCAGTGCAAACACCTATGGCTACACCTTC
NA	TRBV19	TRBD1	TRBJ1-5	CASSIGQGAGPQHF	TGTGCCAGTAGTATCGGACAGGGCGCGGGGCCCCAGCATTTT
NA	TRBV27	NA	TRBJ2-7	CASSLRSQGSYEQYF	TGTGCCAGCAGTTTGCGCAGCCAGGGCTCCTACGAGCAGTACTTC
NA	TRBV19	NA	TRBJ1-5	CASSIAFGQPQHF	TGTGCCAGTAGTATAGCGTTCGGTCAGCCCCAGCATTTT
NA	TRBV6-1	TRBD2	TRBJ2-7	CASSEKLASGRYEQYF	TGTGCCAGCAGTGAAAAATTGGCTAGCGGGAGGTACGAGCAGTACTTC
NA	TRBV28	TRBD1	TRBJ2-7	CASRRTGTGAVQYF	TGTGCCAGCAGGCGAACCGGGACAGGGGCTGTGCAGTACTTC
NA	TRBV11-2	TRBD2	TRBJ2-5	CASSPGTSYETQYF	TGTGCCAGCAGCCCTGGGACTAGCTACGAGACCCAGTACTTC
NA	TRBV4-1	TRBD2	TRBJ2-1	CASSQDPGTSNEQFF	TGCGCCAGCAGCCAAGATCCCGGGACTAGCAATGAGCAGTTCTTC
once	TRBV7-9	TRBD1	TRBJ1-2	CASSWTGTGRTGYTF	TGTGCCAGCAGCTGGACCGGGACAGGGAGAACCGGCTACACCTTC
NA	TRBV2	TRBD1	TRBJ2-1	CASSATGINEQFF	TGTGCCAGCAGTGCGACAGGGATCAATGAGCAGTTCTTC
NA	TRBV18	TRBD2	TRBJ2-5	CASSSGGTQETQYF	TGTGCCAGCTCAAGCGGGGGGACGCAAGAGACCCAGTACTTC
NA	TRBV5-1	TRBD2	TRBJ2-5	CASSSGTSGQETQYF	TGCGCCAGCAGCTCTGGGACTAGCGGACAAGAGACCCAGTACTTC
NA	TRBV5-1	TRBD2	TRBJ2-3	CASRMGLAGVGDTQYF	TGCGCCAGCAGAATGGGACTAGCGGGAGTAGGAGATACGCAGTATTTT
once	TRBV7-9	TRBD1	TRBJ2-3	CASSLRTGPVYTQYF	TGTGCCAGCAGCCTAAGGACAGGTCCCGTGTATACGCAGTATTTT
NA	TRBV5-6	TRBD1	TRBJ2-5	CASSLGGTGETQYF	TGTGCCAGCAGCTTGGGCGGGACAGGAGAGACCCAGTACTTC
NA	TRBV5-4	TRBD1	TRBJ2-1	CASSSDPQGAANEQFF	TGTGCCAGCAGCTCAGACCCTCAGGGGGCGGCAAATGAGCAGTTCTTC
NA	TRBV6-6	NA	TRBJ1-6	CASSYSRSSYNSPLHF	TGTGCCAGCAGTTACTCTCGGAGCTCCTATAATTCACCCCTCCACTTT
NA	TRBV4-2	TRBD2	TRBJ2-7	CASSHDTWGTSGSRDEQYF	TGTGCCAGCAGCCACGACACTTGGGGGACTAGCGGGAGTAGGGACGAGCAGTACTTC
once	TRBV6-1	NA	TRBJ2-7	CASNLNPSYEQYF	TGTGCCAGCAACCTTAACCCTAGCTACGAGCAGTACTTC